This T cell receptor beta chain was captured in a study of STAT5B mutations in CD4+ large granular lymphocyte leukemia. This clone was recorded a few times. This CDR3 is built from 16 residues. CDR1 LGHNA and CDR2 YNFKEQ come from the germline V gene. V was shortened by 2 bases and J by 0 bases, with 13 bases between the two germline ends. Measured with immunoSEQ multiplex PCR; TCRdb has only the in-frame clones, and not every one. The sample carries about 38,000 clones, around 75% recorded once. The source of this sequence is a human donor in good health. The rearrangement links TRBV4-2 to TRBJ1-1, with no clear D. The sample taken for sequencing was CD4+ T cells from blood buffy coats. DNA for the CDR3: TGTGCCAGCAGCCAAAACCCCGGGCAGGTGAACACTGAAGCTTTCTTT. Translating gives CASSQNPGQVNTEAFF.